The rows below give T cell receptor beta chains drawn from one sample of a study of blood T cell repertoires in COVID-19. Profiled with immunoSEQ multiplex PCR; TCRdb holds only in-frame clones, not every one. The sample has hundreds of thousands of clones, around 90% seen once. The sequenced material came from peripheral blood. The receptors stem from a woman between 18 and 30 years old who had recovered from COVID-19. The CDR3 runs from the conserved cysteine through the conserved F or W. A D gene is named only where the DNA matches it firmly. For some rows the clone size is stated as once, few or many, or as a class when expanded; others skip it.

j_gene: TRBJ2-2; v_gene: TRBV19; abundance: NA; d_gene: TRBD2; CDR3aa: CASRRGLAGGTNTGELFF; CDR3nt: TGTGCCAGCCGGAGGGGGTTAGCGGGAGGGACGAACACCGGGGAGCTGTTTTTT
j_gene: TRBJ2-2; v_gene: TRBV27; abundance: NA; d_gene: TRBD1; CDR3aa: CASSFSGGTGELFF; CDR3nt: TGTGCCAGCAGTTTTTCAGGGGGCACCGGGGAGCTGTTTTTT
j_gene: TRBJ1-5; v_gene: TRBV29-1; abundance: NA; d_gene: TRBD1; CDR3aa: CSVGDSYQPQHF; CDR3nt: TGCAGCGTTGGGGACAGCTATCAGCCCCAGCATTTT
j_gene: TRBJ2-4; v_gene: TRBV30; abundance: NA; d_gene: TRBD2; CDR3aa: CAWSRGGAKNIQYF; CDR3nt: TGTGCCTGGAGCCGGGGGGGAGCCAAAAACATTCAGTACTTC
j_gene: TRBJ2-5; v_gene: TRBV6-6; abundance: NA; d_gene: NA; CDR3aa: CASSYSFNQETQYF; CDR3nt: TGTGCCAGCAGTTATTCCTTCAACCAGGAGACCCAGTACTTC
j_gene: TRBJ1-3; v_gene: TRBV13; abundance: NA; d_gene: TRBD1; CDR3aa: CASSVTGVSGNTIYF; CDR3nt: TGTGCCAGCAGCGTCACAGGGGTCTCTGGAAACACCATATATTTT
j_gene: TRBJ2-2; v_gene: TRBV19; abundance: NA; d_gene: TRBD1; CDR3aa: CASRSTGVDGELFF; CDR3nt: TGTGCCAGTAGATCGACAGGGGTGGACGGGGAGCTGTTTTTT
j_gene: TRBJ1-6; v_gene: TRBV6-5; abundance: NA; d_gene: NA; CDR3aa: CASSRRPRDSPLHF; CDR3nt: TGTGCCAGCAGCCGCCGCCCCCGGGATTCACCCCTCCACTTT
j_gene: TRBJ1-5; v_gene: TRBV3-1/TRBV3-2; abundance: NA; d_gene: NA; CDR3aa: CASSQAGTRNQPQHF; CDR3nt: TGTGCCAGCAGCCAGGCCGGGACACGAAATCAGCCCCAGCATTTT
j_gene: TRBJ2-2; v_gene: TRBV6-5; abundance: NA; d_gene: NA; CDR3aa: CASSYGTQGGTGELFF; CDR3nt: TGTGCCAGCAGTTACGGGACACAGGGTGGGACCGGGGAGCTGTTTTTT
j_gene: TRBJ1-1; v_gene: TRBV2; abundance: NA; d_gene: TRBD1; CDR3aa: CASGDRGLKTEAFF; CDR3nt: TGTGCCAGCGGGGACAGGGGGCTAAAGACTGAAGCTTTCTTT
j_gene: TRBJ2-1; v_gene: TRBV7-9; abundance: once; d_gene: TRBD2; CDR3aa: CASSSISGTSGEQFF; CDR3nt: TGTGCCAGCAGCTCCATCTCCGGGACTAGCGGAGAGCAGTTCTTC
j_gene: TRBJ1-1; v_gene: TRBV6-1; abundance: NA; d_gene: NA; CDR3aa: CASSERLSAFGGDTEAFF; CDR3nt: TGTGCCAGCAGTGAACGTTTGTCGGCCTTCGGCGGGGACACTGAAGCTTTCTTT
j_gene: TRBJ2-4; v_gene: TRBV5-1; abundance: once; d_gene: NA; CDR3aa: CASSFSRGDIQYF; CDR3nt: TGCGCCAGCAGCTTCTCACGCGGGGACATTCAGTACTTC
j_gene: TRBJ1-1; v_gene: TRBV18; abundance: NA; d_gene: NA; CDR3aa: CASSGGTSGAVTEAFF; CDR3nt: TGTGCCAGCAGCGGAGGGACCTCCGGTGCCGTCACTGAAGCTTTCTTT
j_gene: TRBJ1-3; v_gene: TRBV21-1; abundance: few; d_gene: NA; CDR3aa: CASSKGGTGEGSGNTIYF; CDR3nt: TGTGCCAGCAGCAAAGGGGGGACAGGGGAAGGGTCTGGAAACACCATATATTTT
j_gene: TRBJ2-1; v_gene: TRBV7-2; abundance: NA; d_gene: TRBD2; CDR3aa: CASSGRLAGYSYNEQFF; CDR3nt: TGTGCCAGCAGCGGTCGACTAGCGGGTTACTCCTACAATGAGCAGTTCTTC
j_gene: TRBJ2-5; v_gene: TRBV19; abundance: NA; d_gene: TRBD1; CDR3aa: CASSPDRGSLETQYF; CDR3nt: TGTGCCAGTAGCCCGGACAGGGGGTCTTTAGAGACCCAGTACTTC
j_gene: TRBJ1-1; v_gene: TRBV18; abundance: NA; d_gene: TRBD1; CDR3aa: CASSPGTGVMNTEAFF; CDR3nt: TGTGCCAGCTCACCTGGGACAGGCGTCATGAACACTGAAGCTTTCTTT
j_gene: TRBJ1-4; v_gene: TRBV4-3; abundance: NA; d_gene: NA; CDR3aa: CASSSNRATNEKLFF; CDR3nt: TGCGCCAGCAGCTCAAACAGGGCAACTAATGAAAAACTGTTTTTT
j_gene: TRBJ1-3; v_gene: TRBV19; abundance: NA; d_gene: NA; CDR3aa: CASSPPVSGNTIYF; CDR3nt: TGTGCCAGTAGCCCTCCCGTGTCCGGAAACACCATATATTTT
j_gene: TRBJ2-5; v_gene: TRBV30; abundance: NA; d_gene: NA; CDR3aa: CAWSVIGGTQYF; CDR3nt: TGTGCCTGGAGTGTTATAGGGGGGACCCAGTACTTC
j_gene: TRBJ1-2; v_gene: TRBV7-9; abundance: many; d_gene: NA; CDR3aa: CASSDTDKPNGYTF; CDR3nt: TGTGCCAGCAGCGATACAGACAAGCCGAATGGCTACACCTTC
j_gene: TRBJ2-5; v_gene: TRBV7-9; abundance: NA; d_gene: TRBD1; CDR3aa: CASSLVRGRIETQYF; CDR3nt: TGTGCCAGCAGCTTGGTCAGGGGGCGAATAGAGACCCAGTACTTC
j_gene: TRBJ1-2; v_gene: TRBV19; abundance: NA; d_gene: NA; CDR3aa: CASSIQVHPDYGYTF; CDR3nt: TGTGCCAGTAGTATTCAGGTGCACCCCGACTATGGCTACACCTTC
j_gene: TRBJ1-1; v_gene: TRBV24-1; abundance: NA; d_gene: NA; CDR3aa: CATSDLTGSAFF; CDR3nt: TGTGCCACCAGTGATTTGACAGGTAGCGCTTTCTTT
j_gene: TRBJ2-2; v_gene: TRBV30; abundance: NA; d_gene: NA; CDR3aa: CAWTSLQEHTGELFF; CDR3nt: TGTGCCTGGACGTCTCTCCAGGAACACACCGGGGAGCTGTTTTTT
j_gene: TRBJ2-3; v_gene: TRBV7-2; abundance: NA; d_gene: NA; CDR3aa: CASSLSIRGLSTDTQYF; CDR3nt: TGTGCCAGCAGCTTATCGATAAGGGGACTTAGCACAGATACGCAGTATTTT
j_gene: TRBJ2-1; v_gene: TRBV6-5; abundance: NA; d_gene: TRBD2; CDR3aa: CASRAGRYNEQFF; CDR3nt: TGTGCCAGCAGGGCCGGGAGGTACAATGAGCAGTTCTTC
j_gene: TRBJ1-2; v_gene: TRBV6-2/TRBV6-3; abundance: NA; d_gene: NA; CDR3aa: CASSYSGGGVYGYTF; CDR3nt: TGTGCCAGCAGTTACTCGGGCGGGGGTGTCTATGGCTACACCTTC
j_gene: TRBJ1-2; v_gene: TRBV18; abundance: NA; d_gene: NA; CDR3aa: CASSPLVRAGVRNYGYTF; CDR3nt: TGTGCCAGCTCACCACTGGTTAGGGCAGGGGTGCGCAACTATGGCTACACCTTC
j_gene: TRBJ2-5; v_gene: TRBV3-1/TRBV3-2; abundance: NA; d_gene: TRBD2; CDR3aa: CASNPGLAGAETQYF; CDR3nt: TGTGCCAGCAACCCGGGGCTAGCGGGGGCAGAGACCCAGTACTTC
j_gene: TRBJ1-5; v_gene: TRBV4-1; abundance: NA; d_gene: NA; CDR3aa: CASSQGVNSNQPQHF; CDR3nt: TGCGCCAGCAGCCAAGGAGTAAATAGCAATCAGCCCCAGCATTTT
j_gene: TRBJ2-1; v_gene: TRBV18; abundance: NA; d_gene: TRBD2; CDR3aa: CASSPTAGFESLGHNEQFF; CDR3nt: TGTGCCAGCTCACCAACAGCGGGGTTTGAGAGCCTGGGGCACAATGAGCAGTTCTTC
j_gene: TRBJ1-1; v_gene: TRBV7-8; abundance: NA; d_gene: NA; CDR3aa: CASSSTRNTEAFF; CDR3nt: TGTGCCAGCAGCTCGACAAGGAACACTGAAGCTTTCTTT
j_gene: TRBJ2-1; v_gene: TRBV12-5; abundance: NA; d_gene: NA; CDR3aa: CASGWGQGSTDEQFF; CDR3nt: TGTGCTAGTGGTTGGGGGCAGGGATCTACGGATGAGCAGTTCTTC
j_gene: TRBJ1-2; v_gene: TRBV10-3; abundance: few; d_gene: TRBD1; CDR3aa: CAIRLDRAGYGYTF; CDR3nt: TGTGCCATCAGACTCGACAGGGCAGGCTATGGCTACACCTTC
j_gene: TRBJ2-1; v_gene: TRBV3-1/TRBV3-2; abundance: NA; d_gene: TRBD1; CDR3aa: CASSQRTGMGVYNEQFF; CDR3nt: TGTGCCAGCAGCCAAAGGACAGGGATGGGCGTCTACAATGAGCAGTTCTTC
j_gene: TRBJ1-2; v_gene: TRBV29-1; abundance: few; d_gene: NA; CDR3aa: CSVEDGQLYGYTF; CDR3nt: TGCAGCGTTGAAGATGGGCAGCTCTATGGCTACACCTTC
j_gene: TRBJ2-1; v_gene: TRBV7-2; abundance: NA; d_gene: NA; CDR3aa: CASSLGLSSYNEQFF; CDR3nt: TGTGCCAGCAGCTTAGGCCTTAGCTCCTACAATGAGCAGTTCTTC
j_gene: TRBJ2-3; v_gene: TRBV19; abundance: NA; d_gene: TRBD2; CDR3aa: CASSMTGGSDTQYF; CDR3nt: TGTGCCAGTAGTATGACGGGAGGATCGGATACGCAGTATTTT
j_gene: TRBJ2-5; v_gene: TRBV7-9; abundance: NA; d_gene: TRBD2; CDR3aa: CASSKGGGSPLNHIETQYF; CDR3nt: TGTGCCAGCAGCAAAGGAGGCGGGAGTCCCCTTAATCACATCGAGACCCAGTACTTC
j_gene: TRBJ2-2; v_gene: TRBV11-2; abundance: NA; d_gene: NA; CDR3aa: CASSLVSTVSGGELFF; CDR3nt: TGTGCCAGCAGCTTAGTATCAACTGTGAGCGGCGGGGAGCTGTTTTTT
j_gene: TRBJ2-1; v_gene: TRBV11-3; abundance: NA; d_gene: NA; CDR3aa: CASRPESGNEQFF; CDR3nt: TGTGCCAGCAGGCCAGAATCGGGGAATGAGCAGTTCTTC
j_gene: TRBJ1-1; v_gene: TRBV28; abundance: NA; d_gene: NA; CDR3aa: CASSSYGQIMNTEAFF; CDR3nt: TGTGCCAGCAGTTCCTATGGACAGATTATGAACACTGAAGCTTTCTTT
j_gene: TRBJ2-2; v_gene: TRBV6-1; abundance: NA; d_gene: TRBD2; CDR3aa: CASSELAGGTGELFF; CDR3nt: TGTGCCAGCAGTGAATTAGCGGGGGGCACCGGGGAGCTGTTTTTT
j_gene: TRBJ1-2; v_gene: TRBV5-5; abundance: NA; d_gene: NA; CDR3aa: CASILPGAPPNYGYTF; CDR3nt: TGTGCCAGCATTTTACCAGGGGCCCCGCCTAACTATGGCTACACCTTC
j_gene: TRBJ2-5; v_gene: TRBV11-2; abundance: once; d_gene: TRBD1; CDR3aa: CASSLVFQGEETQYF; CDR3nt: TGTGCCAGCAGCTTAGTCTTCCAGGGGGAAGAGACCCAGTACTTC
j_gene: TRBJ1-5; v_gene: TRBV6-5; abundance: NA; d_gene: NA; CDR3aa: CASSRVHNQPQHF; CDR3nt: TGTGCCAGTAGCCGGGTTCACAATCAGCCCCAGCATTTT
j_gene: TRBJ2-1; v_gene: TRBV6-2/TRBV6-3; abundance: NA; d_gene: NA; CDR3aa: CASSRRASSYNEQFF; CDR3nt: TGTGCCAGCAGTCGGAGGGCCTCCTCCTACAATGAGCAGTTCTTC
j_gene: TRBJ2-1; v_gene: TRBV5-5; abundance: NA; d_gene: TRBD1; CDR3aa: CASSRDSPYNEQFF; CDR3nt: TGTGCCAGCAGCCGGGACAGCCCATACAATGAGCAGTTCTTC
j_gene: TRBJ2-5; v_gene: TRBV4-1; abundance: NA; d_gene: TRBD2; CDR3aa: CASSQRGLDTETQYF; CDR3nt: TGCGCCAGCAGCCAACGAGGACTAGACACTGAGACCCAGTACTTC
j_gene: TRBJ1-2; v_gene: TRBV30; abundance: NA; d_gene: NA; CDR3aa: CAWSPSNYGYTF; CDR3nt: TGTGCCTGGAGTCCTTCTAACTATGGCTACACCTTC
j_gene: TRBJ1-5; v_gene: TRBV19; abundance: NA; d_gene: NA; CDR3aa: CASSIPGVSNQPQHF; CDR3nt: TGTGCCAGTAGTATACCGGGGGTGAGCAATCAGCCCCAGCATTTT
j_gene: TRBJ1-1; v_gene: TRBV3-1/TRBV3-2; abundance: NA; d_gene: TRBD1; CDR3aa: CASSQGNRGWGMNTEAFF; CDR3nt: TGTGCCAGCAGCCAGGGTAACAGGGGATGGGGAATGAACACTGAAGCTTTCTTT
j_gene: TRBJ1-3; v_gene: TRBV2; abundance: once; d_gene: NA; CDR3aa: CASSEGGRGGNTIYF; CDR3nt: TGTGCCAGCAGTGAAGGGGGCAGGGGTGGAAACACCATATATTTT
j_gene: TRBJ1-6; v_gene: TRBV6-6; abundance: NA; d_gene: TRBD1; CDR3aa: CASSHSTGMGSPLHF; CDR3nt: TGTGCCAGCAGTCATTCGACAGGGATGGGCTCACCCCTCCACTTT
j_gene: TRBJ1-2; v_gene: TRBV5-1; abundance: NA; d_gene: NA; CDR3aa: CASSPQNDYGYTF; CDR3nt: TGCGCCAGCAGCCCACAGAATGACTATGGCTACACCTTC
j_gene: TRBJ2-1; v_gene: TRBV9; abundance: NA; d_gene: TRBD2; CDR3aa: CASSVESSGRLGEQFF; CDR3nt: TGTGCCAGCAGCGTAGAAAGTAGCGGGAGGTTGGGTGAGCAGTTCTTC
j_gene: TRBJ2-5; v_gene: TRBV10-2; abundance: few; d_gene: TRBD1; CDR3aa: CASSAKDRVLSETQYF; CDR3nt: TGCGCCAGCAGTGCGAAGGACAGGGTTTTGTCGGAGACCCAGTACTTC